Below are 23 T cell receptor beta chains sequenced from a single sample in a study of blood T cell repertoires in COVID-19. Generated by immunoSEQ multiplex PCR, the TCRdb table keeps only in-frame clones and is missing some. The sample records some 240,000 clones, 70% to 90% being singletons. What was sequenced was PBMCs or T cells enriched from blood (not recorded which). Receptor source: a woman between 50 and 59 years old who had been exposed to COVID-19.

V is TRBV5-4 and J is TRBJ1-1; D uncertain. The CDR3 extends over 15 amino acids. Looked up from germline, CDR1 is SGHNT and CDR2 is YYREEE (reference sequence). Between the trimmed V and J ends, which lost 0 bases and 1 base, there was a span of 10 bases. The CDR3 spells CASSLDSHPNTEAFF. The CDR3 DNA follows: TGTGCCAGCAGCTTGGACAGCCACCCGAACACTGAAGCTTTCTTT.

The genes are TRBV18 and TRBJ2-7; possibly TRBD2 for D (6 bases). The CDR3 extends over 14 amino acids. Germline CDR1 reads KGHSH; CDR2 reads LQKENI. Trimming shortened V by 1 base and J by 2 bases, and 9 bases separated the two germline ends. The CDR3 DNA is TGTGCCAGCTCACCACAGGGGACTCCCTACGAGCAGTACTTC. It encodes CASSPQGTPYEQYF.

This clone was found once. This chain joins TRBV6-2 or TRBV6-3 and TRBJ1-1, with TRBD1 identical over 9 bases. This CDR3 has 17 residues. With V trimmed by 6 bases and J by 0 bases, 11 bases remained unmatched. Per germline, CDR1 MNHEY and CDR2 SVGEGT. The CDR3 DNA follows: TGTGCCAGCAGCCCGATGACAGGGGGAAAAATGAACACTGAAGCTTTCTTT. It encodes CASSPMTGGKMNTEAFF.

This clone is a singleton in its sample. V is TRBV4-1 and J is TRBJ1-1; TRBD1 matches 8 bases. This CDR3 is 14 amino acids long. Trimming took 4 bases from V and 1 from J; bases not matched to a gene: 2. Germline CDR1 and CDR2: MGHRA and YSYEKL. The CDR3 region has the DNA TGCGCCAGCAGCCGGACAGGGCGGAACACTGAAGCTTTCTTT. As protein: CASSRTGRNTEAFF.

The CDR3, as DNA: TGTGCCAGCACAGAGGGGGCCCAATCTGGGGCCAACGTCCTGACTTTC. Translated: CASTEGAQSGANVLTF. The chain combines TRBV2 with TRBJ2-6; TRBD1 agrees at 7 bases. This CDR3 is built from 16 residues. Germline loops: CDR1 SNHLY, CDR2 FYNNEI. V shed 7 bases, J shed 1 base, and the junction held 7 bases outside the gene matches.

The genes are TRBV27 and TRBJ2-3; TRBD2 aligns across 11 bases. The junction had 12 bases not matched to a gene; V was cut back by 3 bases and J by 4 bases. The CDR3 spans 18 residues. The germline CDR1 and CDR2 sequences are MNHEY and SMNVEV (reference sequence). CDR3: CASSFRSSGGIRADTQYF. CDR3 nucleotide sequence: TGTGCCAGCAGTTTTAGGTCTAGCGGGGGGATCAGGGCAGATACGCAGTATTTT.

The V gene is TRBV5-1, the J gene TRBJ1-2; a possible D gene is TRBD1 (6 bases). Germline CDR1 is SGHRS and CDR2 is YFSETQ. V shed 0 bases and J shed 6 bases, with 12 bases lying between them. The CDR3 consists of 14 residues. CDR3 DNA sequence: TGCGCCAGCAGCTTGGGAGCGGACAGCCATGGCTACACCTTC. Translating gives CASSLGADSHGYTF.

The chain employs TRBV5-1 and TRBJ1-1; 7 nucleotides align to TRBD1. CDR3 length: 14 residues. The germline gives CDR1 SGHRS, CDR2 YFSETQ. Unmatched junction bases numbered 2, after V lost 3 bases and J lost 0 bases. CDR3 bases: TGCGCCAGCAGCTCGACAGGGATGAACACTGAAGCTTTCTTT. Its protein is CASSSTGMNTEAFF. The complete variable domain, with remaining parts taken from reference TRBV5-1 and TRBJ1-1, reads KAGVTQTPRYLIKTRGQQVTLSCSPISGHRSVSWYQQTPGQGLQFLFEYFSETQRNKGNFPGRFSGRQFSNSRSEMNVSTLELGDSALYLCASSSTGMNTEAFFGQGTRLTVV.

The genes are TRBV18 and TRBJ1-4; 9 bases agree with TRBD1. This CDR3 is 15 amino acids long. Germline V gene data show CDR1 as KGHSH and CDR2 as LQKENI. V gave up 4 bases and J gave up 3 bases; unmatched junction bases: 3. The CDR3 here is CASSLDRGSNEKLFF. The DNA for the CDR3 is TGTGCCAGCTCACTGGACAGGGGATCTAATGAAAAACTGTTTTTT.

The chain has TRBV28 and TRBJ1-2; D is possibly TRBD1 (5 bases). CDR1 and CDR2 (germline): MDHEN, SYDVKM. V was cut by 6 bases and J by 2 bases, with 10 bases left in between. The CDR3 runs 13 residues. The CDR3 region is CASSTGRNYGYTF. Written as DNA, the CDR3 is TGTGCCAGCAGCACAGGCAGAAACTATGGCTACACCTTC.

This chain uses TRBV30 with TRBJ2-7; no clear D. The CDR3 covers 12 residues. Trimming took 0 bases from V and 3 from J, leaving 6 bases between them. Germline loops: CDR1 GTSNPN, CDR2 SVGIG (reference sequence). The CDR3 nucleotides read TGTGCCTGGAGTGTACTAAGCTACGAGCAGTACTTC. It translates to CAWSVLSYEQYF.

This sequence joins TRBV4-3 and TRBJ1-1; D is perhaps TRBD1 (6 bases). Trimming pared 0 bases from V and 0 bases from J, leaving 11 bases between. The CDR3 length is 16 residues. CDR1 is LGHNA and CDR2 is YSLEER in the germline V gene. The CDR3, as DNA: TGCGCCAGCAGCCAAGATCCAGGGGTATTGAACACTGAAGCTTTCTTT. It codes for CASSQDPGVLNTEAFF.

The V call is TRBV28, the J call TRBJ2-3; 15 bases are shared with TRBD2. The CDR3 is 17 residues long. Germline V CDR1 and CDR2: MDHEN, SYDVKM. V gave up 6 bases and J gave up 4 bases; unmatched junction bases: 8. CDR3 sequence reads: CASRPGLAGGNSDTQYF. CDR3 nucleotides: TGTGCCAGCAGGCCGGGACTAGCGGGGGGAAATTCAGATACGCAGTATTTT.

The chain is built from TRBV12-5 and TRBJ2-7; 8 bases are shared with TRBD2. The germline V gene encodes CDR1 LGHNT and CDR2 FRNRAP. The CDR3 consists of 13 residues. The J segment lost 3 bases and the V segment lost 6 bases, leaving 4 bases of the junction unmatched. The CDR3 spells CASGPGGFYEQYF. DNA of the CDR3: TGTGCTAGTGGACCGGGGGGGTTCTACGAGCAGTACTTC.

The chain is built from TRBV27 and TRBJ2-3; 7 positions match TRBD2. Germline assignment: CDR1 MNHEY and CDR2 SMNVEV (reference sequence). Trimming at V came to 5 bases and at J to 2 bases, leaving 10 bases not matched to a gene. CDR3 length: 16 amino acids. The CDR3 coding sequence is TGTGCCAGCAGTCTAGCCGGGACTACCTACACAGATACGCAGTATTTT. The encoded protein is CASSLAGTTYTDTQYF.

This chain joins TRBV27 and TRBJ1-4, with 7 bases identical to TRBD1. The CDR3 totals 15 residues. Trimming took 4 bases from V and 5 from J; bases not matched to a gene: 7. Germline V gene sequence: CDR1 MNHEY, CDR2 SMNVEV (reference sequence). In nucleotides, the CDR3 is TGTGCCAGCAGTTCATGGACAGGCGGAAATGAAAAACTGTTTTTT. Protein sequence: CASSSWTGGNEKLFF.

The V and J genes are TRBV5-4 and TRBJ2-2, with D maybe TRBD2 (5 bases). Germline values: CDR1 SGHNT, CDR2 YYREEE (reference sequence). The CDR3 is 15 amino acids. Between the trimmed V and J ends, which lost 4 bases and 7 bases, there was a span of 17 bases. The CDR3 DNA is TGTGCCAGCAGCAGCGGTTTACTCATAGGCGGGGAGCTGTTTTTT. Translated: CASSSGLLIGGELFF.

The chain combines TRBV24-1 with TRBJ1-2; D unclear. V shed 2 bases and J shed 0 bases, with 15 bases lying between them. The CDR3 has 17 amino acids. CDR1 and CDR2 from the germline V gene are KGHDR and SFDVKD. CDR3 nucleotides: TGTGCCACCAGTGATTCAAGGAGAAGGTCCGCTAACTATGGCTACACCTTC. As protein: CATSDSRRRSANYGYTF.

The chain links TRBV19 to TRBJ1-2, with TRBD1 identical over 12 bases. There are 16 residues in the CDR3. The junction had 15 bases not matched to a gene; V was cut back by 7 bases and J by 9 bases. CDR1 LNHDA and CDR2 SQIVND come from the germline V gene (reference sequence). CDR3 loop: CASTLAPQGQGASYTF. The CDR3 nucleotides are TGTGCCAGTACCCTGGCCCCCCAGGGACAGGGGGCTAGCTACACCTTC.

The V gene is TRBV13, the J gene TRBJ1-3; no definite D call. The CDR3 is made up of 14 amino acids. The germline CDR1 and CDR2 sequences are PRHDT and FYEKMQ (reference sequence). Trimming took off 5 bases at V and 1 base at J, with 9 bases between the two ends. Written as DNA, the CDR3 is TGTGCCAGCAGCCATTCGCGTTCTGGAAACACCATATATTTT. This codes for CASSHSRSGNTIYF.

The chain couples TRBV28 to TRBJ2-3, with 8 bases matching TRBD2. J gave up 2 bases and V 7 bases, and 14 bases lay outside the gene matches. This CDR3 contains 17 residues. Germline CDR1 reads MDHEN; CDR2 reads SYDVKM. The CDR3 bases are TGTGCCAGCATTACAATACGGCTAGCGGGCCACACAGATACGCAGTATTTT. Protein: CASITIRLAGHTDTQYF.

The J gene is TRBJ2-1, the V gene TRBV10-3; D gene uncertain. V shed 6 bases and J shed 5 bases, with 8 bases lying between them. Germline CDR1 reads ENHRY; CDR2 reads SYGVKD. The CDR3 length is 12 residues. CDR3 bases: TGTGCCATCAGCCCCACAGACAATGAGCAGTTCTTC. Its translation: CAISPTDNEQFF.

The chain couples TRBV9 to TRBJ1-2; TRBD1 might be the D (6 bases). Germline V CDR1 and CDR2: SGDLS, YYNGEE. V lost 4 bases, J lost 5 bases, and 15 bases lay in between. There are 14 residues in the CDR3. The CDR3 nucleotides read TGTGCCAGCAGCCCACTACAGGGAGAATATGGCTACACCTTC. Translation: CASSPLQGEYGYTF.